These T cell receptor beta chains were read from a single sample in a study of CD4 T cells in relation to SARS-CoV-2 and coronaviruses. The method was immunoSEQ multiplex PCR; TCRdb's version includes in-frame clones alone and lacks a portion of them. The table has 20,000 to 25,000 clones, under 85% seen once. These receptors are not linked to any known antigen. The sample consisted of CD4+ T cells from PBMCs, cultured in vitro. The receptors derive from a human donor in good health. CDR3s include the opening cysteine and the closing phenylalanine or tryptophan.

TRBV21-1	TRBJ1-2	CASSKNLSVSQGGTLDYGYTF
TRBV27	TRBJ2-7	CASSFATGPAYEQYF
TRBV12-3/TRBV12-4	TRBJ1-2	CASSTVRSYGYTF
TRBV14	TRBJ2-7	CARPTRLAGGLSYEQYF
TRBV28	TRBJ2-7	CASKRDGPVYEQYF
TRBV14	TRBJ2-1	CASSQYSGTLSYNEQFF
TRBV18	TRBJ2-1	CASSPRSGEQFF
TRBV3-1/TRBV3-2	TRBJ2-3	CASSQRTDTQYF
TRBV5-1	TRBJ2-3	CASSFGRGEDTQYF
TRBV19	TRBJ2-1	CASSIRGSSYHQASYNEQFF